The rows below give T cell receptor beta chains drawn from one sample of a study of blood T cells in healthy people across ages. Each CDR3 protein is one row after TCRdb ran MiXCR on the 5' RACE reads. The sample gives some 1.5 million distinct CDR3 sequences, 40% to 45% of which show up once; about 4% is in the top ten. The sample consisted of blood. These receptor sequences come from a woman aged 18-29 years in good health. CDR3s include the opening cysteine and the closing phenylalanine or tryptophan. Each record gives: V gene, D gene, CDR3 length, clone size, J gene, CDR3 DNA, CDR3 protein. D genes are given only for firm matches. Not all rows give a size; the values are once, few, many and, for expanded clones, a class.

TRBV4-1,TRBD1,15,NA,TRBJ2-7,TGCGCCAGCAGCCAAGAGCAGACAGGGCCCTACGAGCAGTACTTC,CASSQEQTGPYEQYF
TRBV20-1,NA,15,NA,TRBJ1-1,TGCAGTGCTAGAGAGATCGGTGGAACCAACACTGAAGCTTTCTTT,CSAREIGGTNTEAFF
TRBV12-3/TRBV12-4,TRBD2,15,NA,TRBJ2-1,TGTGCCAGCAGTATCAAGCGGGGTCCTTGGCATGAGCAGTTCTTC,CASSIKRGPWHEQFF
TRBV6-2/TRBV6-3,NA,12,NA,TRBJ2-3,TGTGCCAGCACAAGCAGCGCAGATACGCAGTATTTT,CASTSSADTQYF
TRBV7-8,NA,15,NA,TRBJ2-7,TGTGCCAGCAGCTCCCTGGGGGGTTTAACCTACGAGCAGTACTTC,CASSSLGGLTYEQYF
TRBV27,TRBD2,16,NA,TRBJ2-7,TGTGCCAGCATCGGGGCTAGCGGGAGAACCTCCTACGAGCAGTACTTC,CASIGASGRTSYEQYF
TRBV20-1,NA,15,NA,TRBJ2-7,TGCAGTGCCTTTGGATTGGGCCTTTACTCCTACGAGCAGTACTTC,CSAFGLGLYSYEQYF
TRBV2,NA,17,NA,TRBJ2-1,TGTGCCAGCAGCCCCGAGACCGTAGGGATAACCTACAATGAGCAGTTCTTC,CASSPETVGITYNEQFF
TRBV7-9,NA,14,NA,TRBJ2-7,TGTGCCAGCAGCTTAGAAGCGTTCTACTACGGGCAGTACTTC,CASSLEAFYYGQYF
TRBV20-1,NA,17,NA,TRBJ1-5,TGCAGTGCTTTCCCCCAGGGTGGGATAGTGGGCAATCAGCCCCAGCATTTT,CSAFPQGGIVGNQPQHF
TRBV7-9,NA,15,few,TRBJ1-5,TGTGCCAGCAGCTTAGTAGGGGGAGCCAATCAGCCCCAGCATTTT,CASSLVGGANQPQHF
TRBV2,TRBD2,15,few,TRBJ2-1,TGTGCCAGCAGTGAACGACTAGCGGTTAGAGGTGAGCAGTTCTTC,CASSERLAVRGEQFF
TRBV29-1,NA,12,few,TRBJ1-2,TGCAGCGTTGGGGACTCAACGTCTGACTACACCTTC,CSVGDSTSDYTF
TRBV14,NA,15,NA,TRBJ2-3,TGTGCCAGCAGCCAAGACACGGGTAGCACAGATACGCAGTATTTT,CASSQDTGSTDTQYF